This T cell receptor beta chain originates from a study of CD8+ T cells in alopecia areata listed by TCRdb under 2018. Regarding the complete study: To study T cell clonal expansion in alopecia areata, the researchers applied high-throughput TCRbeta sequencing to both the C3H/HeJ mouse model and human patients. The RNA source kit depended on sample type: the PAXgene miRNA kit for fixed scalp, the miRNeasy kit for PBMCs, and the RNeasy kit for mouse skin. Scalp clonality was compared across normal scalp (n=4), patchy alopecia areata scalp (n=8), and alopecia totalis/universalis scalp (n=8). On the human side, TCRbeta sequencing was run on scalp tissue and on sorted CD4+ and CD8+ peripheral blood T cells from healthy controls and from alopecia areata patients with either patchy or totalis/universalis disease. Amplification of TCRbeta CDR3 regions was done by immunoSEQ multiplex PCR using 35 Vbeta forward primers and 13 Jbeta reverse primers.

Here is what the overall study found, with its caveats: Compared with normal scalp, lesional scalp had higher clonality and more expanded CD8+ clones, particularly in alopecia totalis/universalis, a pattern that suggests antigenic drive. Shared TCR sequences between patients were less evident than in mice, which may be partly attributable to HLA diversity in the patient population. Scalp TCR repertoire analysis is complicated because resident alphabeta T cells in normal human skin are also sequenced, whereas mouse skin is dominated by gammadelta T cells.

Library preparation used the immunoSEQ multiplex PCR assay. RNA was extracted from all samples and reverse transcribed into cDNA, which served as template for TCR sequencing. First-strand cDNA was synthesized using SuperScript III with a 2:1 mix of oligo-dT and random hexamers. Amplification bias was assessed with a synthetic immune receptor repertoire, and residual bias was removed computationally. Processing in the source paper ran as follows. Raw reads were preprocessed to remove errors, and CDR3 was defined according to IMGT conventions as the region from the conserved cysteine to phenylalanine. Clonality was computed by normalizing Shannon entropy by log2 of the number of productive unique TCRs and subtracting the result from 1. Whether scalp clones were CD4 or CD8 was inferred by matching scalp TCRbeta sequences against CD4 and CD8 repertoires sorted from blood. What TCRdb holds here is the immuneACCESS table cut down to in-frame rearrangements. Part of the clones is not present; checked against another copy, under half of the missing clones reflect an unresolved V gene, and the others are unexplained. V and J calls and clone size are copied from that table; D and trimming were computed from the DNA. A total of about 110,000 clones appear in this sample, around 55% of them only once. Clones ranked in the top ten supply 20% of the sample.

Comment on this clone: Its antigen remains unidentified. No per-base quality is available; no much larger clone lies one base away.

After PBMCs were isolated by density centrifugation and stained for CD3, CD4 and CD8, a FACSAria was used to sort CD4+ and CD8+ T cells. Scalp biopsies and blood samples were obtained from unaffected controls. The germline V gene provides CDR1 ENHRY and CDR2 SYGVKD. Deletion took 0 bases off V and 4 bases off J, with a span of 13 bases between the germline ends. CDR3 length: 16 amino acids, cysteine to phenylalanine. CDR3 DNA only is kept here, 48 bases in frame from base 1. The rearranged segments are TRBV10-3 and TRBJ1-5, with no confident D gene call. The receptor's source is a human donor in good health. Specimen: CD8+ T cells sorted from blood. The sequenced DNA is TGTGCCATCAGTGAGTCGAGGCTCCGGGGAAATCAGCCCCAGCATTTT. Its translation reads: CAISESRLRGNQPQHF.